This T cell receptor beta chain was recorded in a study of blood T cell repertoires in COVID-19. Study in general: Samples of COVID-19 (acute and convalescent) were obtained from the United States, Italy and Spain. The analysed material was cDNA or gDNA that came from T cells, B-cell-depleted T cells, or PBMCs.

V lost 3 bases, J lost 5 bases, and 17 bases lay in between. In germline, CDR1 is SGDLS, CDR2 YYNGEE. The CDR3 contains 15 residues. Sequencing used immunoSEQ multiplex PCR; TCRdb keeps in-frame clones, though not all of them. The data hold over 200,000 clones, with roughly 90% observed a single time. Individuals aged about 18 to 95 years were recruited from fewer than 30 US areas. Cohorts were based on clinical histories the participants reported. The material sequenced was PBMCs or T cells enriched from blood (not recorded which). This TCR was sampled from a woman in her 30s with acute COVID-19. The J gene is TRBJ1-2, the V gene TRBV9; tentative D call: TRBD1 (6 bases). The CDR3 DNA sequence: TGTGCCAGCAGCGCCCAGGAACAGGGCATTTATGGCTACACCTTC. It yields the protein CASSAQEQGIYGYTF.